This record covers a single TCR beta chain. The sample is drawn from a study of response to subunit inactivated influenza vaccine. TCRdb ran MiXCR on the RT-PCR reads and lists one entry per CDR3 protein. In the table there are about 540,000 distinct CDR3 sequences, approximately 20% of which are singletons. These same data were also listed under a study on T cells expressing NK-cell markers. That publication notes: In generating TCR beta cDNA, 5'RACE template switching with UMIs was used.

This TCR was sampled from a man in his fifties who received an inactivated influenza vaccine. Here the sequenced sample was CD4+ T cells sorted from PBMCs, taken approximately 12 days after vaccination.

The CDR3, as DNA: TGCAGCTCCGGGGACTATGGCTACACCTTC. Encoded protein: CSSGDYGYTF. The J gene is TRBJ1-2, the V gene TRBV20-1; the D is unclear. Looked up from germline, CDR1 is DFQATT and CDR2 is SNEGSKA (reference sequence). CDR3 length: 10 amino acids.